Listed here is a single T cell receptor (beta chain). This sample is drawn from a study of control samples from healthy donors and cancer patients. The V segment lost 1 base and the J segment 3 bases; nucleotides outside the gene matches: 4. The CDR3 length is 15 residues. Germline values: CDR1 KGHSH, CDR2 LQKENI. Clones were sequenced by immunoSEQ multiplex PCR, and TCRdb holds only the in-frame ones, with some missing. The sample yields about 53,000 clones, around 87% seen once. This TCR was sampled from a man in his 60s with head and neck cancer. V usage is TRBV18 and J usage is TRBJ1-2, with 8 bases that match TRBD1. The sample comprised PBMCs. This CDR3 reads CASSPRTGNDYGYTF. The CDR3 DNA sequence: TGTGCCAGCTCACCACGGACAGGGAACGACTATGGCTACACCTTC.